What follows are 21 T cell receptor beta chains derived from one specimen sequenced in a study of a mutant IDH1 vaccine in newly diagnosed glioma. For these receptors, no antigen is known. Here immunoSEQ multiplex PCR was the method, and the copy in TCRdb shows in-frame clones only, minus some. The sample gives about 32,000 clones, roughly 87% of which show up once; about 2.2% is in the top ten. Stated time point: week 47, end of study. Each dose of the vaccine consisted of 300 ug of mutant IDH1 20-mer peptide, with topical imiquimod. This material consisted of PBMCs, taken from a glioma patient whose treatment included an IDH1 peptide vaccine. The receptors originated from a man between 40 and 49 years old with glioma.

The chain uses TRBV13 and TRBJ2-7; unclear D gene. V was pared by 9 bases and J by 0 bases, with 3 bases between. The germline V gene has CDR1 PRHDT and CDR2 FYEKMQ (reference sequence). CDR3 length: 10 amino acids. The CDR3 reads CARISYEQYF. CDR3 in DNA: TGTGCCAGGATCTCCTACGAGCAGTACTTC.

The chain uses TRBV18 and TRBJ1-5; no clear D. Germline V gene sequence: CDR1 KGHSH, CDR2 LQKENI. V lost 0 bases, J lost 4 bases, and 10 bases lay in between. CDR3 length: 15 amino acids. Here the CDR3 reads CASSPPGGVNQPQHF. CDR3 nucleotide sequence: TGTGCCAGCTCACCACCGGGCGGGGTAAATCAGCCCCAGCATTTT.

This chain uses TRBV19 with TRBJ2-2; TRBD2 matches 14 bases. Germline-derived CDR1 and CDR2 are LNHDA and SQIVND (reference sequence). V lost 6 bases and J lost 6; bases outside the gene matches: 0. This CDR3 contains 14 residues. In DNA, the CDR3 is TGTGCCAGTAGGGGACTAGCGGGAGCCGGGGAGCTGTTTTTT. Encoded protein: CASRGLAGAGELFF.

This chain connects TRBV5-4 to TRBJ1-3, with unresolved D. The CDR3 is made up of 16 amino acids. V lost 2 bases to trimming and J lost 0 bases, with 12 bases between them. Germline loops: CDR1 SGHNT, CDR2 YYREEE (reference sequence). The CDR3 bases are TGTGCCAGCAGCTTCGATCTAGCGAACTCTGGAAACACCATATATTTT. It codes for CASSFDLANSGNTIYF.

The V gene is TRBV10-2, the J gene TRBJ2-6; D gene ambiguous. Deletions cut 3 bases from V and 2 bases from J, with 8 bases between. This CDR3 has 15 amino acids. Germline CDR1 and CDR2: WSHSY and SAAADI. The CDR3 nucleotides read TGCGCCAGCAGTGAACCGATAGCTGGGGCCAACGTCCTGACTTTC. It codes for CASSEPIAGANVLTF.

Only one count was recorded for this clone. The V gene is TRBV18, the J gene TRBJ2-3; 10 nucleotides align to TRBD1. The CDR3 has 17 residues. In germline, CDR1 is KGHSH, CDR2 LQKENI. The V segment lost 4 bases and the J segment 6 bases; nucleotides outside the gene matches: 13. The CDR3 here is CASSQLPDRGRMDTQYF. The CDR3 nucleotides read TGTGCCAGCTCACAACTCCCTGACAGGGGGCGCATGGATACGCAGTATTTT.

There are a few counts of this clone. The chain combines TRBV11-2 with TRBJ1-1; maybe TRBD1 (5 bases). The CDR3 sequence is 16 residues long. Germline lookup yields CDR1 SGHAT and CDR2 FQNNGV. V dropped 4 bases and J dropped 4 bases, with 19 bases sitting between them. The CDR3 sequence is CASSSNSPGTGTEAFF. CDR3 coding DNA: TGTGCCAGCAGCTCTAATTCTCCGGGGACGGGCACTGAAGCTTTCTTT.

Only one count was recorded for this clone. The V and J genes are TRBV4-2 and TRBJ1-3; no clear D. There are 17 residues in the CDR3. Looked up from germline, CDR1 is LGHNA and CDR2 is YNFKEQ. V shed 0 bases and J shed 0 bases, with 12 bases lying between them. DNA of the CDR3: TGTGCCAGCAGCCAAGACCAAGGGTTCGGCTCTGGAAACACCATATATTTT. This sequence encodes CASSQDQGFGSGNTIYF.

The CDR3 spells CASSTPTGTNEKLFF. DNA of the CDR3: TGTGCCAGCAGTACCCCGACAGGGACTAATGAAAAACTGTTTTTT. The chain recombines TRBV7-2 with TRBJ1-4; TRBD1 matches 7 bases. The CDR3 consists of 15 residues. With 6 bases clipped from V and 2 bases from J, the junction kept 6 bases outside the gene matches. The germline V gene has CDR1 SGHTA and CDR2 FQGNSA.

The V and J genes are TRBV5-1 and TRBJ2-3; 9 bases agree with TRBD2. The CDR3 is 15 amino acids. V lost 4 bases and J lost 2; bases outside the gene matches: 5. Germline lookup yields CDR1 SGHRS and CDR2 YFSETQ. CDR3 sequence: CASSVAGVITDTQYF. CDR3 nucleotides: TGCGCCAGCAGCGTAGCGGGAGTGATCACAGATACGCAGTATTTT.

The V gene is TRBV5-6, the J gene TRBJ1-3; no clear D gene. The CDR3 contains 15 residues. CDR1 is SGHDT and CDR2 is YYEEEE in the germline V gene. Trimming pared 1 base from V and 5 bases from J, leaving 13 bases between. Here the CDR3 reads CASSLRAPTRNTIYF. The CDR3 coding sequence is TGTGCCAGCAGCTTGCGGGCTCCGACCAGAAACACCATATATTTT.

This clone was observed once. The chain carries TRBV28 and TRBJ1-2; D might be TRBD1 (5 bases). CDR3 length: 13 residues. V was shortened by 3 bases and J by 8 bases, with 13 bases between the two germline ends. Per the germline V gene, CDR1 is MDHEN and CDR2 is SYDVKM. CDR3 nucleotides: TGTGCCAGCAGTTTCCGGGACGTGAGGGGCTACACCTTC. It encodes CASSFRDVRGYTF.

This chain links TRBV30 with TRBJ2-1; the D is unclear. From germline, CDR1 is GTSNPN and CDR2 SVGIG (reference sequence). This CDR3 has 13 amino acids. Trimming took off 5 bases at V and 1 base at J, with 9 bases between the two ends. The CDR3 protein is CAWSLGSYNEQFF. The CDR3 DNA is TGTGCCTGGTCTCTGGGGTCCTACAATGAGCAGTTCTTC.

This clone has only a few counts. The CDR3 region is CASSERPGSTDTQYF. CDR3 DNA sequence: TGTGCCAGCAGTGAACGGCCAGGGAGCACAGATACGCAGTATTTT. V is TRBV6-4 and J is TRBJ2-3; D is perhaps TRBD1 (5 bases). The CDR3 extends over 15 amino acids. Trimming stripped 3 bases from V and 0 bases from J, with 10 bases between. Looked up from germline, CDR1 is MRHNA and CDR2 is SNTAGT.

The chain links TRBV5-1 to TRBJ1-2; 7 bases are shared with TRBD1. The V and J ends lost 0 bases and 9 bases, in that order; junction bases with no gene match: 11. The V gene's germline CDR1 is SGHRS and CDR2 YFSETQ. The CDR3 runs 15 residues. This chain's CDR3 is CASSLGDSQVPRYTF. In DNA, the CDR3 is TGCGCCAGCAGCTTGGGGGACAGCCAAGTACCACGCTACACCTTC.

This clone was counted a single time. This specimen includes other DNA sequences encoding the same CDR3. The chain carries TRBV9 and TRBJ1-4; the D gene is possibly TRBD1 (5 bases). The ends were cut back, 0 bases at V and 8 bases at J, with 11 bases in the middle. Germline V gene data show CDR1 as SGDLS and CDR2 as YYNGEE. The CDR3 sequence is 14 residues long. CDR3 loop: CASSVGQGGEKLFF. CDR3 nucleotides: TGTGCCAGCAGCGTAGGCCAGGGTGGCGAAAAACTGTTTTTT.

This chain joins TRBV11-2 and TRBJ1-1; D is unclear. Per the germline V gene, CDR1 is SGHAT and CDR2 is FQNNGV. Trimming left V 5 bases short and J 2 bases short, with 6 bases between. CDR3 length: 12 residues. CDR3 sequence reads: CASSRHNTEAFF. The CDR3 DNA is TGTGCCAGCAGCCGTCACAACACTGAAGCTTTCTTT.

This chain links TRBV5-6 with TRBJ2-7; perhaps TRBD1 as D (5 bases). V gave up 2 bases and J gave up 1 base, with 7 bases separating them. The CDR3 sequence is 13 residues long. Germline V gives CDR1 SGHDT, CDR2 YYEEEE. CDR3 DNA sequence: TGTGCCAGCAGCTTATACAGGTCCTACGAGCAGTACGTC. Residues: CASSLYRSYEQYV.

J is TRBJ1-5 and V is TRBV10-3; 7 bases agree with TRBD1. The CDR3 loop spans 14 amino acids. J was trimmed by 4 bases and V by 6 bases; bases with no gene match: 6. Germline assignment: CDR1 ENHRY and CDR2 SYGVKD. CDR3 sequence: CAIRGTEVNQPQHF. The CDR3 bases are TGTGCCATCAGGGGGACAGAGGTGAATCAGCCCCAGCATTTT.

The CDR3 bases are TGTGCCAGCAGCACTCCAGTGAACACTGAAGCTTTCTTT. Its protein product is CASSTPVNTEAFF. The gene calls are TRBV9 and TRBJ1-1; no clear D. The CDR3 spans 13 residues. The germline V gene encodes CDR1 SGDLS and CDR2 YYNGEE. Trimming left V 4 bases short and J 0 bases short, with 7 bases between.

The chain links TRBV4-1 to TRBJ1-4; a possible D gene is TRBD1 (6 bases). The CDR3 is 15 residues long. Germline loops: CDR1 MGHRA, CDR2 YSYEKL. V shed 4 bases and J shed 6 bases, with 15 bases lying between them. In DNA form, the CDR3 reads TGCGCCAGCAGCCTACACGGGACAATTGATGAAAAACTGTTTTTT. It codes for CASSLHGTIDEKLFF.